Listed here are 22 T cell receptor beta chains from one sample, sequenced in a study of blood T cells in healthy people across ages. A sample-barcoded 5' primer and a J-beta primer mix were used in a second PCR of roughly 7 to 12 cycles. TCRdb itself ran the 5' RACE reads through MiXCR, one entry per CDR3 protein. The sample has approximately 320,000 distinct CDR3 sequences, 25% to 30% seen once. Sequencing was carried out using blood. The receptors here all came from a woman between 70 and 85 years old in good health.

This clonotype was seen many times. The chain has TRBV12-3 or TRBV12-4 and TRBJ2-5, with 11 nucleotides matching TRBD2. This CDR3 is built from 17 residues. V lost 3 bases and J lost 0; bases outside the gene matches: 6. The CDR3 is CASSFKTSGKYQETQYF. As DNA, the CDR3 is TGTGCCAGCAGTTTCAAGACTAGCGGGAAGTACCAAGAGACCCAGTACTTC.

This chain joins TRBV29-1 and TRBJ1-4, with D possibly being TRBD1 (5 bases). Germline V gene lookup returns CDR1 SQVTM and CDR2 ANQGSEA. The CDR3 sequence is 14 residues long. The V gene lost 6 bases and the J gene lost 3 bases, with 14 bases spanning the gap. The CDR3 DNA follows: TGCAGCGTCTCAGTCGGGGGGTCTAATGAAAAACTGTTTTTT. This gives the protein CSVSVGGSNEKLFF.

A few counts support this clonotype. The rearrangement joins TRBV20-1 to TRBJ2-5; D unresolved. The CDR3 sequence is 13 residues long. Trimming removed 1 base at V and 1 base at J, with 7 bases between. CDR1 and CDR2 from the germline V gene are DFQATT and SNEGSKA (reference sequence). CDR3 bases: TGCAGTGCTAGAGCAACTACCCAAGAGACCCAGTACTTC. Its protein product is CSARATTQETQYF.

The CDR3 is CASSSGTGAEKLFF. CDR3 nucleotide sequence: TGTGCCAGCAGCAGCGGGACAGGGGCTGAAAAACTGTTTTTT. The chain couples TRBV6-5 to TRBJ1-4; TRBD1 agrees at 10 bases. J gave up 7 bases and V 6 bases, and 5 bases lay outside the gene matches. Germline CDR1 and CDR2: MNHEY and SVGAGI. CDR3 size: 14 residues.

This clonotype has only a few counts. A read error may explain this, as a much larger clone is one base away. V gene TRBV6-1 combines with J gene TRBJ2-1, with 9 bases aligning to TRBD2. The CDR3 length is 18 residues. The germline gives CDR1 MNHNS, CDR2 SASEGT. The CDR3 nucleotides read TGTGCCAGCAGTGAAAGTTTCGGTACTAGCGGGCTTTACAATGAGCGGTTCTTC. This codes for CASSESFGTSGLYNERFF.

V and J are TRBV15 and TRBJ1-1; no firm D call. Deletions cut 0 bases from V and 0 bases from J, with 8 bases between. From germline, CDR1 is LNHNV and CDR2 YYDKDF (reference sequence). This CDR3 comprises 15 residues. The CDR3 loop reads CATSRDPALNTEAFF. The CDR3 coding sequence is TGTGCCACCAGCAGAGACCCTGCGCTGAACACTGAAGCTTTCTTT.

The CDR3 spells CASTPGSDTDTQYF. CDR3 sequence (DNA): TGCGCCAGCACCCCCGGGTCGGACACAGATACGCAGTATTTT. The J gene is TRBJ2-3, the V gene TRBV5-1, with D uncertain. CDR3 length equals 14 residues. V shed 6 bases and J shed 2 bases, with 13 bases lying between them. CDR1 is SGHRS, CDR2 YFSETQ, per germline.

Only a few counts were recorded for this clonotype. V and J are TRBV24-1 and TRBJ2-3; D not certain. Germline V gene data show CDR1 as KGHDR and CDR2 as SFDVKD. The V gene lost 3 bases and the J gene lost 4 bases, with 10 bases spanning the gap. The CDR3 is made up of 14 amino acids. The CDR3, as DNA: TGTGCCACCAGTGATCACGGCTTCTCAGATACGCAGTATTTT. It encodes CATSDHGFSDTQYF.

The chain is built from TRBV12-5 and TRBJ1-5; D ambiguous. Germline lookup yields CDR1 LGHNT and CDR2 FRNRAP. This CDR3 contains 12 residues. V was clipped by 1 base and J by 6 bases, with 4 bases between them. CDR3 amino acids: CASGLEGQPQHF. The CDR3 nucleotides read TGTGCTAGTGGTTTGGAGGGTCAGCCCCAGCATTTT. Full variable domain (outside the CDR3, taken from reference TRBV12-5 and TRBJ1-5): DARVTQTPRHKVTEMGQEVTMRCQPILGHNTVFWYRQTMMQGLELLAYFRNRAPLDDSGMPKDRFSAEMPDATLATLKIQPSEPRDSAVYFCASGLEGQPQHFGDGTRLSIL.

This clonotype was seen at least ten times. J is TRBJ2-4 and V is TRBV29-1, with D possibly TRBD1 on 6 matching bases. This CDR3 is 12 amino acids long. Per germline, CDR1 SQVTM and CDR2 ANQGSEA. V was pared by 4 bases and J by 8 bases, with 12 bases between. The CDR3 coding sequence is TGCAGCGTTGCAATGCAGGGGTACATTCAGTACTTC. This sequence encodes CSVAMQGYIQYF.

The V gene is TRBV28, the J gene TRBJ2-5; D is undetermined. With the DNA end fitting TRBJ2-1 better, the J assignment may be wrong. The CDR3 spans 14 residues. The germline V gene has CDR1 MDHEN and CDR2 SYDVKM. The CDR3 reads CASTLQGTYNEQFF. CDR3 coding DNA: TGTGCCAGCACCCTGCAAGGAACCTACAATGAGCAGTTCTTC.

J is TRBJ1-2 and V is TRBV27; perhaps TRBD1 as D (6 bases). The V gene lost 5 bases and the J gene lost 4 bases, with 14 bases spanning the gap. There are 14 residues in the CDR3. The germline gives CDR1 MNHEY, CDR2 SMNVEV (reference sequence). The CDR3 DNA reads TGTGCCAGCAGTACCAGACAGGCCACCTATGGCTACACCTTC. Translated: CASSTRQATYGYTF.

The J gene is TRBJ2-6, the V gene TRBV18; D gene unclear. Per the germline V gene, CDR1 is KGHSH and CDR2 is LQKENI. CDR3 length equals 14 residues. Trimming took 6 bases from V and 0 from J, leaving 6 bases between them. The CDR3 DNA follows: TGTGCCAGCTCCCGTAGCTCTGGGGCCAACGTCCTGACTTTC. It translates to CASSRSSGANVLTF.

This clonotype was detected a few times. The chain employs TRBV24-1 and TRBJ2-1, with D unresolved. V was trimmed by 9 bases and J by 2 bases, leaving 4 bases between them. Germline CDR1 reads KGHDR; CDR2 reads SFDVKD. This CDR3 is built from 11 residues. The DNA for the CDR3 is TGTGCCACCGAGACCTACAATGAGCAGTTCTTC. Translating gives CATETYNEQFF.

This clonotype was detected ten times or more. V is TRBV28 and J is TRBJ2-1; D is ambiguous. Germline CDR1 and CDR2: MDHEN and SYDVKM. This CDR3 has 15 amino acids. V gave up 5 bases and J gave up 0 bases, with 11 bases separating them. CDR3 bases: TGTGCCAGCAGTCGGTCAGGAGTCTCCTACAATGAGCAGTTCTTC. It translates to CASSRSGVSYNEQFF.

This chain links TRBV29-1 with TRBJ2-7; tentative D call: TRBD2 (5 bases). The CDR3 is 12 residues long. The germline V gene encodes CDR1 SQVTM and CDR2 ANQGSEA. Trimming left V 5 bases short and J 2 bases short, with 10 bases between. CDR3 amino acids: CSVRSEAYEQYF. CDR3 DNA: TGCAGCGTTCGGTCGGAGGCCTACGAGCAGTACTTC.

The V gene is TRBV5-1, the J gene TRBJ2-3, with 8 nucleotides matching TRBD2. With V trimmed by 6 bases and J by 0 bases, 6 bases remained unmatched. The CDR3 totals 15 residues. CDR1 and CDR2 (germline): SGHRS, YFSETQ. The CDR3 protein is CASTPLAVSTDTQYF. The CDR3 DNA is TGCGCCAGCACCCCACTAGCGGTCAGCACAGATACGCAGTATTTT.

This clonotype appeared many times. The V call is TRBV5-8, the J call TRBJ2-1; 12 positions match TRBD2. The CDR3 has 16 amino acids. After removal of 4 bases from V and 1 base from J, the junction contained 3 bases not matched to a gene. Germline V gene lookup returns CDR1 SGHTS and CDR2 YDEGEE. The CDR3 is CASSRTSGTSYNEQFF. The CDR3 DNA sequence: TGTGCCAGCAGCCGGACTAGCGGGACTTCCTACAATGAGCAGTTCTTC.

This clonotype was counted only a few times. DNA for the CDR3: TGTGCCAGCAGCTTAGGGCGGGACGGTCGCGAGCAGTACTTC. This codes for CASSLGRDGREQYF. This chain joins TRBV7-2 and TRBJ2-7; tentatively, D is TRBD2 (6 bases). The CDR3 is 14 residues long. V was shortened by 1 base and J by 6 bases, with 13 bases between the two germline ends. CDR1 and CDR2 from the germline V gene are SGHTA and FQGNSA.

This clonotype turned up a few times. One junction end does not reproduce the germline sequence, and a read error may be involved. The chain uses TRBV29-1 and TRBJ2-5; 15 positions match TRBD2. The DNA end is a closer match to TRBJ2-1, so the J assignment may be wrong. Germline V gene data show CDR1 as SQVTM and CDR2 as ANQGSEA. The CDR3 totals 18 residues. CDR3 DNA sequence: TGCAGCGTTGACGTAACCGGGACTAGCGGGAGGACCTACAGTGAGCAGTTCTTC. Translating it yields CSVDVTGTSGRTYSEQFF.

V is TRBV20-1 and J is TRBJ2-5, with a possible D match to TRBD2 (5 bases). V gave up 0 bases and J gave up 4 bases, with 18 bases separating them. The CDR3 covers 16 residues. The germline gives CDR1 DFQATT, CDR2 SNEGSKA (reference sequence). This CDR3 is CSAREFDPEVGETQYF. CDR3 sequence (DNA): TGCAGTGCTAGAGAGTTTGACCCGGAGGTCGGAGAGACCCAGTACTTC.

The chain links TRBV13 to TRBJ2-7, with 9 bases matching TRBD2. Germline CDR1 is PRHDT and CDR2 is FYEKMQ (reference sequence). The CDR3 is made up of 15 amino acids. J was trimmed by 8 bases and V by 3 bases; bases with no gene match: 11. This CDR3 is CASSLVAGANGQQYF. DNA of the CDR3: TGTGCCAGCAGCTTGGTAGCGGGGGCAAATGGACAGCAGTACTTC. The variable domain in full, completed from reference TRBV13 and TRBJ2-7, reads AAGVIQSPRHLIKEKRETATLKCYPIPRHDTVYWYQQGPGQDPQFLISFYEKMQSDKGSIPDRFSAQQFSDYHSELNMSSLELGDSALYFCASSLVAGANGQQYFGPGTRLTVT.